The clone carrying this T cell receptor (beta chain) turned up a few times. Antigen unknown. TCRdb ran MiXCR on the 5' RACE reads and lists one entry per CDR3 protein. The table lists roughly 690,000 distinct CDR3 sequences, approximately 21% of them singletons. The data originate from a study of identical twins. The study, taken as a whole, reports: The abundant beta clonotypes from cord blood had fewer insertions, and memory repertoires had none of this. Excess low generation probability was seen in twin-shared out-of-frame alpha sequences.

The CDR3 consists of 15 residues. The ends lost 5 bases at V and 0 bases at J; junction bases unmatched: 7. Per the germline V gene, CDR1 is MGHRA and CDR2 is YSYEKL. This sample was shared with a second study, whose subject was T cells expressing NK-cell markers.

The receptor was derived from a woman aged 18-29 years in good health. The sequenced sample consisted of PBMCs. V and J are TRBV4-1 and TRBJ2-7; TRBD1 matches at 7 bases. This chain's CDR3 is CASSFQTGSSYEQYF. CDR3 nucleotide sequence: TGCGCCAGCAGCTTCCAGACAGGGAGCTCCTACGAGCAGTACTTC.